Below, one T cell receptor (beta chain) is given with its context. The antigen is unknown. Brentuximab vedotin exposure varied among the patients, all of whom had relapsed after autologous stem cell transplantation. Repertoires were generated with immunoSEQ multiplex PCR, while TCRdb's copy carries only in-frame clones and drops some. The table records 30,000 to 40,000 clones, more than 65% of them present only once. The sample is drawn from a study of PD-1 blockade in classical Hodgkin lymphoma. Whole-study context: Intravenous nivolumab at 3 mg/kg was given to patients every 2 weeks. Study-wide results and limits: At C4D1, TCR diversity had climbed significantly for CD4+ cells, though not for CD8+ cells.

The V gene's germline CDR1 is SEHNR and CDR2 FQNEAQ (reference sequence). The length of the CDR3 is 14 residues. V dropped 6 bases and J dropped 7 bases, with 13 bases sitting between them. The sequence came from a human donor with classical Hodgkin lymphoma. Sequencing used peripheral blood mononuclear cells (PBMCs), obtained before the second cycle of nivolumab. This chain uses TRBV7-9 with TRBJ1-6, with D possibly TRBD1 on 5 matching bases. CDR3 sequence (DNA): TGTGCCAGCAGGCCCACGGGGCGGAATTCACCCCTCCACTTT. Protein product: CASRPTGRNSPLHF.